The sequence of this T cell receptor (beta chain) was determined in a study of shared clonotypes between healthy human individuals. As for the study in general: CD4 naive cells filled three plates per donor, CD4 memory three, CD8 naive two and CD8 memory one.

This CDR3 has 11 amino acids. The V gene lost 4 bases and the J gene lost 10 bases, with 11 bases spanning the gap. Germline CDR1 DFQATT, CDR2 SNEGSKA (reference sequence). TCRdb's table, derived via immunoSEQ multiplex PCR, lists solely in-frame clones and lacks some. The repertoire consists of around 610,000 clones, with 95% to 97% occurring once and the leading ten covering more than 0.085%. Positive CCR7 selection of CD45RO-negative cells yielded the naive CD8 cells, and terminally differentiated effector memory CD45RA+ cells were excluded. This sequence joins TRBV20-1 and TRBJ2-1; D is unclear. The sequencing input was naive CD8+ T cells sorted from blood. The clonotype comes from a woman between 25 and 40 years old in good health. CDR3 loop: CSAISVREQFF. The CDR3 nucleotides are TGCAGTGCTATTTCAGTACGGGAGCAGTTCTTC.